The present TCR beta chain was sequenced within a study of shared clonotypes between healthy human individuals. Findings and caveats of the study: Sampling covered blood only; tissue repertoires likely differ. Naive subsets usually exceeded memory subsets in estimated richness.

Per the original methods: Filtering differed, since immunoSEQ gave only junction sequences and no quality scores. Assay used: immunoSEQ multiplex PCR; TCRdb lists only in-frame clones, some missing. V and J calls and clone size follow that table, whereas D and trimming were derived from the DNA. This table holds about 2.3 million clones, roughly 92% found once. The split of CD4+ cells yielded CD45RA+ naive and CD45RA-negative memory subsets. On this clone: Its antigen is unknown.

The sample taken for sequencing was naive CD4+ T cells from PBMCs. Noted subset: CD45RA+ positively selected. This receptor was identified in a man between 18 and 29 years old in good health. Some clones in this sample may be carry-over from other donors' samples.

The CDR3 coding sequence is TGTGCCAGCAGCGTACTAGGGGGGGCATCTTGGGAGCAGTACTTC. This gives the protein CASSVLGGASWEQYF. The chain is built from TRBV11-2 and TRBJ2-7; TRBD2 is a possible D gene (7 bases). The CDR3 totals 15 residues. Trimming pared 5 bases from V and 7 bases from J, leaving 21 bases between. Germline V gives CDR1 SGHAT, CDR2 FQNNGV.